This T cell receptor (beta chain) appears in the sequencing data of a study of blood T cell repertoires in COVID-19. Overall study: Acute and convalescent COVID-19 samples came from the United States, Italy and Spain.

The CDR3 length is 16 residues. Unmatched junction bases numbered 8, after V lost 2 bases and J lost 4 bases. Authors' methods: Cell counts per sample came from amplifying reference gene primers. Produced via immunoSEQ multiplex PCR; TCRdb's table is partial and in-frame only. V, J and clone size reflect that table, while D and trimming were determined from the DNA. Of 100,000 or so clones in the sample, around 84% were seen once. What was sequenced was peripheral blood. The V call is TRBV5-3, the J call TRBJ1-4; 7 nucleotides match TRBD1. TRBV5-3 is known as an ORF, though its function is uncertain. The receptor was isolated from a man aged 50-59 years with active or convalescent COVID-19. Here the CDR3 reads CARSFDDRVDNEKLFF. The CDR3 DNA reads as TGTGCCAGAAGCTTTGACGACAGGGTCGATAATGAAAAACTGTTTTTT.